The 5 T cell receptor beta chains below were found in one sample sequenced in a study of T cells in Graves' hyperthyroidism and ophthalmopathy. RNA transcripts yielded amplified TCR beta CDR3 regions. The HTBI primer set served for first-round RT-PCR of the TCR CDR3. TCRdb fed the multiplex PCR reads into MiXCR, producing one record per CDR3 protein. The data hold approximately 410,000 distinct CDR3 sequences, with roughly 15% observed a single time. Sequenced material: blood. These receptors were obtained from a man in his late teens or twenties with Graves' ophthalmopathy.

This clonotype was detected many times. This sequence joins TRBV7-8 and TRBJ1-1; 9 nucleotides agree with TRBD1. The CDR3 totals 15 residues. The germline V gene encodes CDR1 SGHVS and CDR2 FQNEAQ. Trimming at V came to 6 bases and at J to 6 bases, leaving 11 bases not matched to a gene. The CDR3, as DNA: TGTGCCAGCAGGATGGGACAGGGTCGTTTCGCTGAAGCTTTCTTT. Translation gives CASRMGQGRFAEAFF.

There are many counts of this clonotype. This chain uses TRBV7-9 with TRBJ1-3; 8 nucleotides align to TRBD1. V was clipped by 4 bases and J by 2 bases; unmatched bases: 7. This CDR3 region has 16 residues. Germline V gene lookup returns CDR1 SEHNR and CDR2 FQNEAQ (reference sequence). This chain's CDR3 is CASSYGQGGPGNTIYF. The CDR3 DNA sequence: TGTGCCAGCAGCTACGGACAGGGAGGTCCTGGAAACACCATATATTTT.

At least ten counts were recorded for this clonotype. This chain uses TRBV27 with TRBJ2-7; TRBD2 agrees at 7 bases. Looked up from germline, CDR1 is MNHEY and CDR2 is SMNVEV (reference sequence). The CDR3 loop spans 16 amino acids. V lost 6 bases, J lost 0 bases, and 11 bases stayed unmatched. Written as DNA, the CDR3 is TGTGCCAGCAGCCCCGGACGGGAGGACGGCTCCTACGAGCAGTACTTC. This sequence encodes CASSPGREDGSYEQYF.

This clonotype was counted ten times or more. The V and J genes are TRBV7-9 and TRBJ2-7; 8 positions agree with TRBD2. V lost 5 bases to trimming and J lost 5 bases; unmatched junction nucleotides: 5. This CDR3 has 13 amino acids. Germline lookup yields CDR1 SEHNR and CDR2 FQNEAQ (reference sequence). The CDR3: CASSREGGNEQYF. CDR3 sequence (DNA): TGTGCCAGCAGCCGGGAGGGGGGAAACGAGCAGTACTTC. The full variable domain, rest sourced from reference TRBV7-9 and TRBJ2-7, is DTGVSQNPRHKITKRGQNVTFRCDPISEHNRLYWYRQTLGQGPEFLTYFQNEAQLEKSRLLSDRFSAERPKGSFSTLEIQRTEQGDSAMYLCASSREGGNEQYFGPGTRLTVT.

This clonotype was detected only a few times. The chain has TRBV19 and TRBJ2-2; the D gene is possibly TRBD1 (6 bases). The CDR3 loop spans 14 amino acids. Trimming shortened V by 6 bases and J by 6 bases, and 14 bases separated the two germline ends. Per the germline V gene, CDR1 is LNHDA and CDR2 is SQIVND (reference sequence). CDR3 in DNA: TGTGCCAGTAGGCCAACAGGGTTTGCCGGGGAGCTGTTTTTT. Translated, it gives CASRPTGFAGELFF.